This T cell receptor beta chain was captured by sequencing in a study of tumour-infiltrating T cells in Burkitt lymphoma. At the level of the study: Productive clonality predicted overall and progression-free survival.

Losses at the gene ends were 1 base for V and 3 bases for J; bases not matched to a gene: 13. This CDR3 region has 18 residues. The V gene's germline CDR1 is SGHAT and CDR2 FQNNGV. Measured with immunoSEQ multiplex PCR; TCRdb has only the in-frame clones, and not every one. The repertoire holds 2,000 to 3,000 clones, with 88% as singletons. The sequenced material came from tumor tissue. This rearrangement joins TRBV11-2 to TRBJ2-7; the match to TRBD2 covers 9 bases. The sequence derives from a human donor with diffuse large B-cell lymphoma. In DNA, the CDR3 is TGTGCCAGCAGCTTAGTCCAGACTAGCGGATTCTCAGACTACGAGCAGTACTTC. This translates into CASSLVQTSGFSDYEQYF.